The 21 T cell receptor beta chains reported below all come from one sample, sequenced in a study of T-cell memory formation after mild COVID-19. TCRdb re-analysed the 5' RACE reads in MiXCR, keeping a single row per CDR3 protein. This table has 400,000 to 500,000 distinct CDR3 sequences, 18% appearing once. The sample was PBMCs or a T cell subset sorted from them (not recorded which). These receptors were taken from a man aged 18-30 years who had mild COVID-19 (a few samples of this study predate the infection). Cell type and time point are not known.

This clonotype was found a few times. This chain connects TRBV20-1 to TRBJ2-1; D is undetermined. This CDR3 has 16 amino acids. V was trimmed by 3 bases and J by 0 bases, leaving 15 bases between them. Germline loops: CDR1 DFQATT, CDR2 SNEGSKA (reference sequence). Written as DNA, the CDR3 is TGCAGTGCTAGTACTGCAAATCCTATCTCCTACAATGAGCAGTTCTTC. Encoded protein: CSASTANPISYNEQFF.

This clonotype was seen more than once but under ten times. This chain links TRBV5-1 with TRBJ2-3; 12 nucleotides line up with TRBD2. V lost 4 bases and J lost 5; bases outside the gene matches: 5. Germline lookup yields CDR1 SGHRS and CDR2 YFSETQ. The CDR3 extends over 15 amino acids. CDR3 protein: CASSPSGGALDTQYF. DNA of the CDR3: TGCGCCAGCAGCCCTAGCGGGGGGGCCCTAGATACGCAGTATTTT.

V usage is TRBV6-2 or TRBV6-3 and J usage is TRBJ2-5; tentative D call: TRBD1 (5 bases). V was shortened by 4 bases and J by 10 bases, with 19 bases between the two germline ends. The CDR3 has 14 amino acids. Germline loops: CDR1 MNHEY, CDR2 SVGEGT. The CDR3 DNA reads TGTGCCAGCAGTTGGACCCCCAGGCCCAGGGACCAGTACTTC. Encoded protein: CASSWTPRPRDQYF.

The rearrangement joins TRBV29-1 to TRBJ2-7, with D possibly matching TRBD2 (6 bases). This CDR3 spans 15 amino acids. Germline V CDR1 and CDR2: SQVTM, ANQGSEA. V lost 7 bases, J lost 1 base, and 20 bases lay in between. CDR3: CSAYGGVTASYEQYF. The CDR3 nucleotides read TGCAGCGCCTACGGGGGAGTGACGGCTTCCTACGAGCAGTACTTC.

The chain carries TRBV5-4 and TRBJ2-3, with 11 bases lining up with TRBD2. The CDR3 extends over 14 amino acids. Per the germline V gene, CDR1 is SGHNT and CDR2 is YYREEE (reference sequence). Losses at the gene ends were 1 base for V and 11 bases for J; bases not matched to a gene: 6. CDR3 amino acids: CASSLLAGGNLQYF. The CDR3, as DNA: TGTGCCAGCAGCTTGCTAGCGGGGGGCAACCTGCAGTATTTT.

This clonotype came up a few times. CDR3: CASSAQGAVTSYEQYF. In nucleotides, the CDR3 is TGTGCCAGCAGCGCCCAGGGGGCCGTTACCTCCTACGAGCAGTACTTC. J is TRBJ2-7 and V is TRBV5-6, with 8 bases lining up with TRBD1. The CDR3 has 16 residues. J was trimmed by 0 bases and V by 4 bases; bases with no gene match: 9. CDR1 is SGHDT, CDR2 YYEEEE, per germline.

In this sample, this clonotype turned up many times. V usage is TRBV5-1 and J usage is TRBJ2-7, with D possibly being TRBD1 (6 bases). Trimming removed 5 bases from V and 5 bases from J, with 14 bases in between. Germline V gene lookup returns CDR1 SGHRS and CDR2 YFSETQ. The CDR3 has 13 amino acids. The CDR3 is CASRVQGTNEQYF. CDR3 DNA sequence: TGCGCCAGCAGAGTACAGGGTACGAACGAGCAGTACTTC.

This chain connects TRBV10-3 to TRBJ2-1; 10 positions match TRBD2. J lost 7 bases, V lost 6 bases, and 0 bases had no gene match. CDR1 ENHRY and CDR2 SYGVKD come from the germline V gene. The CDR3 extends over 12 amino acids. CDR3 in DNA: TGTGCCATCAGGACTAGCGGGAATGAGCAGTTCTTC. It yields the protein CAIRTSGNEQFF.

The chain combines TRBV7-3 with TRBJ1-1; the D gene is possibly TRBD1 (5 bases). Germline V gene lookup returns CDR1 SGHTA and CDR2 FQGTGA. V shed 1 base and J shed 6 bases, with 9 bases lying between them. The CDR3 totals 13 residues. The CDR3 DNA reads TGTGCCAGCAGCTTAAAGGGGAGCGCTGAAGCTTTCTTT. Amino acids: CASSLKGSAEAFF.

The sample holds a few counts of this clonotype. This chain connects TRBV24-1 to TRBJ1-2, with D possibly matching TRBD1 (6 bases). The CDR3 consists of 14 residues. The V and J ends lost 3 bases and 5 bases respectively, with 12 bases between them. Germline V gene sequence: CDR1 KGHDR, CDR2 SFDVKD. In DNA form, the CDR3 reads TGTGCCACCAGTGATCCCCAGACAGGTTATGGCTACACCTTC. Protein product: CATSDPQTGYGYTF.

A note on this clonotype: Sequence at one end of the junction differs from germline and may be a read error. The V call is TRBV5-1, the J call TRBJ2-3; tentative D call: TRBD2 (6 bases). Germline V CDR1 and CDR2: SGHRS, YFSETQ. The CDR3 sequence is 12 residues long. CDR3 amino acids: CASRLAQDTHYF. CDR3 nucleotides: TGCGCCAGCAGGCTAGCGCAGGATACGCATTATTTT. The full variable domain, rest sourced from reference TRBV5-1 and TRBJ2-3, is KAGVTQTPRYLIKTRGQQVTLSCSPISGHRSVSWYQQTPGQGLQFLFEYFSETQRNKGNFPGRFSGRQFSNSRSEMNVSTLELGDSALYLCASRLAQDTHYFGPGTRLTVL.

The chain is built from TRBV9 and TRBJ1-1; no clear D gene. V was cut by 0 bases and J by 11 bases, with 11 bases left in between. CDR3 length: 12 amino acids. Looked up from germline, CDR1 is SGDLS and CDR2 is YYNGEE. CDR3 in amino acids: CASSVGTGVAFF. CDR3 coding DNA: TGTGCCAGCAGCGTAGGGACCGGCGTGGCTTTCTTT.

This clonotype was counted ten times or more. The chain couples TRBV5-1 to TRBJ2-3; 10 bases line up with TRBD2. V shed 4 bases, J shed 1 base, and the junction held 3 bases outside the gene matches. Germline V gene lookup returns CDR1 SGHRS and CDR2 YFSETQ. This CDR3 is 15 amino acids long. CDR3: CASSLTSGGTDTQYF. The CDR3 nucleotides are TGCGCCAGCAGCCTAACTAGCGGGGGCACAGATACGCAGTATTTT.

This clonotype was seen only a few times. The V call is TRBV12-3 or TRBV12-4, the J call TRBJ2-7; the match to TRBD1 covers 10 bases. With V trimmed by 5 bases and J by 7 bases, 11 bases remained unmatched. CDR3 length equals 15 residues. CDR3 in amino acids: CASSPNLGQGREQYF. Written as DNA, the CDR3 is TGTGCCAGCAGTCCCAACCTGGGACAGGGGCGAGAGCAGTACTTC.

The sample holds a few counts of this clonotype. This chain joins TRBV15 and TRBJ1-1, with no clear D. CDR1 is LNHNV and CDR2 is YYDKDF in the germline V gene (reference sequence). V lost 0 bases, J lost 1 base, and 6 bases lay in between. The CDR3 contains 14 residues. The CDR3 reads CATSRDDTNTEAFF. DNA for the CDR3: TGTGCCACCAGCAGAGATGATACGAACACTGAAGCTTTCTTT.

The gene calls are TRBV7-9 and TRBJ2-5, with no clear D. The germline gives CDR1 SEHNR, CDR2 FQNEAQ (reference sequence). V was trimmed by 2 bases and J by 1 base, leaving 5 bases between them. This CDR3 comprises 13 residues. CDR3 coding DNA: TGTGCCAGCAGCTTAATAGGCCAAGAGACCCAGTACTTC. Translating it yields CASSLIGQETQYF.

The chain is built from TRBV3-1 and TRBJ2-1; D unclear. This CDR3 spans 13 amino acids. Germline CDR1 is LGHDT and CDR2 is YNNKEL (reference sequence). V lost 1 base, J lost 9 bases, and 10 bases lay in between. The CDR3 sequence is CASSQGRRSEQFF. In DNA form, the CDR3 reads TGTGCCAGCAGCCAAGGAAGGCGGAGTGAGCAGTTCTTC.

The V and J genes are TRBV5-1 and TRBJ2-3; a possible D gene is TRBD1 (6 bases). Germline assignment: CDR1 SGHRS and CDR2 YFSETQ. Deletions cut 4 bases from V and 6 bases from J, with 15 bases between. The CDR3 has 14 residues. The CDR3 nucleotides read TGCGCCAGCAGCCTGTGGGGGCCAGGGGATACGCAGTATTTT. This encodes CASSLWGPGDTQYF.

The rearrangement uses TRBV28 and TRBJ2-3, with a tentative D call TRBD2 (6 bases). This CDR3 is built from 15 residues. CDR1 is MDHEN and CDR2 is SYDVKM in the germline V gene. V was pared by 5 bases and J by 2 bases, with 14 bases between. The CDR3 sequence: CASSPGGFPTDTQYF. The CDR3 DNA is TGTGCCAGCAGTCCCGGGGGTTTTCCCACAGATACGCAGTATTTT.

V and J are TRBV12-3 or TRBV12-4 and TRBJ2-3, with 11 nucleotides matching TRBD1. The CDR3 is made up of 16 amino acids. V was clipped by 6 bases and J by 1 base; unmatched bases: 6. This chain's CDR3 is CASRPDRGPGTDTQYF. The CDR3 DNA is TGTGCCAGCAGACCGGACAGGGGGCCTGGCACAGATACGCAGTATTTT.

Only a few counts were recorded for this clonotype. The genes are TRBV6-1 and TRBJ1-1, with D unresolved. Trimming cost V 5 bases and J 0 bases, with 10 bases left between them. The CDR3 has 14 amino acids. Germline V lookup: CDR1 MNHNS, CDR2 SASEGT. CDR3 sequence reads: CASSRGRVNTEAFF. DNA for the CDR3: TGTGCCAGCAGTCGAGGAAGGGTGAACACTGAAGCTTTCTTT.